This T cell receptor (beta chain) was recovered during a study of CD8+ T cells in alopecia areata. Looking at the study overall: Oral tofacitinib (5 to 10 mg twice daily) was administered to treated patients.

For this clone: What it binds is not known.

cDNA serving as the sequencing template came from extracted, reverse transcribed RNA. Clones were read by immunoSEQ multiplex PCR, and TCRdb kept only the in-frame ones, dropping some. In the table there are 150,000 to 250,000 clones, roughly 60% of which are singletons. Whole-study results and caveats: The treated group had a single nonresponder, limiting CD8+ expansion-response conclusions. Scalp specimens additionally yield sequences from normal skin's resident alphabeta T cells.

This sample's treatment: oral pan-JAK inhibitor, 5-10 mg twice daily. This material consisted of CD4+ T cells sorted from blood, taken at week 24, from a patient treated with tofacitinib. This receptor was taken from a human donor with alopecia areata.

DNA of the CDR3: TGCGCCAGCAGCCGCGGGCTCGGGGGGAACGAGCAGTACTTC. It specifies CASSRGLGGNEQYF. This chain joins TRBV5-1 and TRBJ2-7, with TRBD2 identical over 7 bases. Germline lookup yields CDR1 SGHRS and CDR2 YFSETQ. Trimming at V came to 4 bases and at J to 5 bases, leaving 9 bases not matched to a gene. CDR3 length equals 14 residues. The full variable domain, rest sourced from reference TRBV5-1 and TRBJ2-7, is KAGVTQTPRYLIKTRGQQVTLSCSPISGHRSVSWYQQTPGQGLQFLFEYFSETQRNKGNFPGRFSGRQFSNSRSEMNVSTLELGDSALYLCASSRGLGGNEQYFGPGTRLTVT.